A single sample gave rise to the 32 T cell receptor beta chains below, sequenced in a study of cytomegalovirus exposure and HLA in healthy donors. PCR employed 60 Vbeta and 13 Jbeta primers. Sequencing used immunoSEQ multiplex PCR; TCRdb keeps in-frame clones, though not all of them. Among about 120,000 clones listed, about 76% were seen once. Sequenced material: PBMCs. The receptors derive from a woman between 40 and 55 years old in good health and CMV-seronegative.

This chain uses TRBV7-3 with TRBJ2-7; 9 nucleotides align to TRBD1. From germline, CDR1 is SGHTA and CDR2 FQGTGA. The V segment lost 4 bases and the J segment 2 bases; nucleotides outside the gene matches: 6. This CDR3 spans 15 amino acids. The CDR3 here is CASSSRDRDTYEQYF. Written as DNA, the CDR3 is TGTGCCAGCAGCTCCAGGGACAGGGACACCTACGAGCAGTACTTC. Combining the CDR3 with reference TRBV7-3 and TRBJ2-7 gives the whole variable domain GAGVSQTPSNKVTEKGKYVELRCDPISGHTALYWYRQSLGQGPEFLIYFQGTGAADDSGLPNDRFFAVRPEGSVSTLKIQRTERGDSAVYLCASSSRDRDTYEQYFGPGTRLTVT.

The rearrangement links TRBV6-1 to TRBJ2-5; D call uncertain. Germline CDR1 is MNHNS and CDR2 is SASEGT. This CDR3 has 12 residues. Trimming pared 7 bases from V and 2 bases from J, leaving 8 bases between. CDR3 loop: CASINRQETQYF. The CDR3 coding sequence is TGTGCCAGCATTAACAGACAAGAGACCCAGTACTTC.

The chain employs TRBV28 and TRBJ2-3; 9 bases fit TRBD2. This CDR3 has 19 amino acids. Germline V gene data show CDR1 as MDHEN and CDR2 as SYDVKM. V trimming: 5 bases; J trimming: 2 bases; junction bases outside the gene matches: 17. CDR3 DNA: TGTGCCAGCAGTCTAACAAACGTAGGACTAGCGAAAACCACAGATACGCAGTATTTT. Residues: CASSLTNVGLAKTTDTQYF.

The chain joins TRBV14 to TRBJ1-5, with a weak D call TRBD1 (6 bases). In germline, CDR1 is SGHDN, CDR2 FVKESK. The CDR3 consists of 13 residues. V lost 0 bases and J lost 16, with 16 bases in between. CDR3 amino acids: CASSQDNRARLHF. The CDR3 DNA reads as TGTGCCAGCAGCCAAGATAACAGGGCAAGGCTCCATTTT.

The rearrangement joins TRBV10-3 to TRBJ2-3; 8 bases map to TRBD1. This CDR3 has 15 amino acids. Germline CDR1 and CDR2: ENHRY and SYGVKD. With 2 bases clipped from V and 2 bases from J, the junction kept 3 bases outside the gene matches. CDR3 nucleotides: TGTGCCATCAGTGAGGGACAGGGAAACACAGATACGCAGTATTTT. The encoded protein is CAISEGQGNTDTQYF.

The chain recombines TRBV7-3 with TRBJ2-2; TRBD1 agrees at 8 bases. The CDR3 spans 15 residues. Germline loops: CDR1 SGHTA, CDR2 FQGTGA. J was trimmed by 5 bases and V by 4 bases; bases with no gene match: 6. Here the CDR3 DNA reads TGTGCCAGCAGCTCAAACACAGGGGGGACCGGGGAGCTGTTTTTT. Residues: CASSSNTGGTGELFF. The complete variable domain, with remaining parts taken from reference TRBV7-3 and TRBJ2-2, reads GAGVSQTPSNKVTEKGKYVELRCDPISGHTALYWYRQSLGQGPEFLIYFQGTGAADDSGLPNDRFFAVRPEGSVSTLKIQRTERGDSAVYLCASSSNTGGTGELFFGEGSRLTVL.

This rearrangement joins TRBV6-5 to TRBJ2-7; TRBD1 is a possible D gene (6 bases). With 7 bases removed from V and 0 bases from J, the gap between germline ends came to 16 bases. The germline V gene encodes CDR1 MNHEY and CDR2 SVGAGI. The CDR3 covers 15 residues. The CDR3 sequence: CASIPGDGSSYEQYF. CDR3 DNA: TGTGCCAGCATTCCAGGGGACGGAAGCTCCTACGAGCAGTACTTC.

The chain couples TRBV18 to TRBJ2-1; 8 bases agree with TRBD2. Per the germline V gene, CDR1 is KGHSH and CDR2 is LQKENI. CDR3 length: 14 residues. After removal of 4 bases from V and 7 bases from J, the junction contained 6 bases not matched to a gene. CDR3 nucleotides: TGTGCCAGCTCACTGGGACTAGGGGGAAATGAGCAGTTCTTC. Protein product: CASSLGLGGNEQFF.

This clone was recorded only once. The gene calls are TRBV18 and TRBJ2-1, with TRBD1 matching over 7 bases. The CDR3 is 14 residues long. Trimming took 1 base from V and 4 from J; bases not matched to a gene: 1. CDR1 and CDR2 from the germline V gene are KGHSH and LQKENI. In nucleotides, the CDR3 is TGTGCCAGCTCACCACAGGGGGCGTACAATGAGCAGTTCTTC. This gives the protein CASSPQGAYNEQFF.

The chain has TRBV5-1 and TRBJ1-1; 9 bases fit TRBD1. CDR3 size: 17 residues. Per the germline V gene, CDR1 is SGHRS and CDR2 is YFSETQ. J lost 1 base, V lost 2 bases, and 9 bases had no gene match. The CDR3 DNA reads as TGCGCCAGCAGCTTAAATGCCCCGGGACAGGGGAACACTGAAGCTTTCTTT. It codes for CASSLNAPGQGNTEAFF.

The J gene is TRBJ2-7, the V gene TRBV6-5; TRBD2 matches at 16 bases. Germline trimming cut 5 bases from V and 5 bases from J; bases unmatched to any gene: 3. The CDR3 is made up of 15 amino acids. Germline assignment: CDR1 MNHEY and CDR2 SVGAGI. This CDR3 is CASSGTSGGAHEQYF. The CDR3 nucleotides read TGTGCCAGCAGTGGGACTAGCGGGGGGGCTCACGAGCAGTACTTC.

The genes are TRBV9 and TRBJ2-3; a weak D match, TRBD2 (6 bases). This CDR3 is 14 amino acids long. V was shortened by 0 bases and J by 4 bases, with 9 bases between the two germline ends. Looked up from germline, CDR1 is SGDLS and CDR2 is YYNGEE. The CDR3 sequence is CASSVVVAADTQYF. The CDR3 bases are TGTGCCAGCAGCGTAGTGGTAGCGGCAGATACGCAGTATTTT.

The rearrangement joins TRBV30 to TRBJ2-5; tentative D call: TRBD2 (5 bases). This CDR3 is built from 16 residues. The germline CDR1 and CDR2 sequences are GTSNPN and SVGIG (reference sequence). The V end was cut by 0 bases, the J end by 1 base, with 15 bases between. For the CDR3, the DNA is TGTGCCTGGAGTGTACTAATGGGGAGTCCCCAAGAGACCCAGTACTTC. It encodes CAWSVLMGSPQETQYF.

The genes are TRBV29-1 and TRBJ2-3; 7 bases match TRBD1. Germline V gene lookup returns CDR1 SQVTM and CDR2 ANQGSEA. V shed 4 bases, J shed 4 bases, and the junction held 5 bases outside the gene matches. The CDR3 is 13 amino acids. CDR3 in DNA: TGCAGCGTTGTTCAGGGGGTCCCAGATACGCAGTATTTT. It encodes CSVVQGVPDTQYF.

This rearrangement joins TRBV6-1 to TRBJ1-1; D unresolved. The CDR3 runs 11 residues. The V gene's germline CDR1 is MNHNS and CDR2 SASEGT. Between the trimmed V and J ends, which lost 5 bases and 8 bases, there was a span of 9 bases. The CDR3 DNA sequence: TGTGCCAGCAGTCCACTGAGAGAAGCTTTCTTT. Its protein product is CASSPLREAFF.

V and J are TRBV12-5 and TRBJ2-3; 7 bases fit TRBD1. Trimming removed 1 base from V and 3 bases from J; junction bases left unmatched: 1. CDR3 length equals 14 residues. Germline CDR1 LGHNT, CDR2 FRNRAP. The CDR3 sequence is CASGLGTGTDTQYF. Here the CDR3 DNA reads TGTGCTAGTGGTTTGGGGACAGGAACAGATACGCAGTATTTT.

The genes are TRBV23-1 and TRBJ2-3; 8 bases agree with TRBD2. TRBV23-1 is an ORF for which the function is uncertain. Germline trimming cut 2 bases from V and 2 bases from J; bases unmatched to any gene: 6. This CDR3 region has 16 residues. CDR3 nucleotide sequence: TGCGCCAGCAGTCAAGCGGGAGGAGGGGACACAGATACGCAGTATTTT. The encoded protein is CASSQAGGGDTDTQYF.

This rearrangement joins TRBV14 to TRBJ1-5, with a tentative D call TRBD1 (5 bases). Germline V gene lookup returns CDR1 SGHDN and CDR2 FVKESK. V shed 3 bases and J shed 5 bases, with 11 bases lying between them. CDR3 length: 14 amino acids. This CDR3 reads CASSQGGLYQPQHF. The CDR3, as DNA: TGTGCCAGCAGCCAGGGGGGACTTTATCAGCCCCAGCATTTT.

The chain employs TRBV4-1 and TRBJ2-1; TRBD2 matches at 9 bases. The length of the CDR3 is 17 residues. The V gene end was trimmed by 0 bases and the J gene end by 6 bases; junction bases not matched to a gene: 9. CDR1 and CDR2 (germline): MGHRA, YSYEKL. The CDR3 nucleotides are TGCGCCAGCAGCCAAGATCGGGTTAGCGGGAGTGTCAATGAGCAGTTCTTC. It translates to CASSQDRVSGSVNEQFF.

This rearrangement joins TRBV6-1 to TRBJ1-1, with 7 bases matching TRBD1. The V segment lost 7 bases and the J segment 0 bases; nucleotides outside the gene matches: 8. The CDR3 is 15 residues long. From germline, CDR1 is MNHNS and CDR2 SASEGT. The CDR3, as DNA: TGTGCCAGCACCCGGGACAGCCCTATGAACACTGAAGCTTTCTTT. Translating it yields CASTRDSPMNTEAFF.

The chain couples TRBV5-1 to TRBJ2-7; 10 positions agree with TRBD2. The germline gives CDR1 SGHRS, CDR2 YFSETQ. V lost 0 bases to trimming and J lost 5 bases; unmatched junction nucleotides: 8. The CDR3 loop spans 16 amino acids. CDR3 loop: CASSLAAAGGPHEQYF. CDR3 DNA: TGCGCCAGCAGCTTGGCGGCAGCGGGAGGGCCCCACGAGCAGTACTTC.

This chain links TRBV5-4 with TRBJ2-3; 7 bases map to TRBD1. V trimming: 4 bases; J trimming: 12 bases; junction bases outside the gene matches: 8. This CDR3 contains 12 residues. The germline gives CDR1 SGHNT, CDR2 YYREEE (reference sequence). CDR3 protein: CASSPGGQRQYF. The CDR3 nucleotides read TGTGCCAGCAGCCCAGGGGGACAGCGACAGTATTTT.

As for this clone: Relative to the germline gene, one junction end is altered; a read error may explain this. The chain couples TRBV7-9 to TRBJ1-4; D uncertain. This CDR3 is 16 amino acids long. Germline CDR1 SEHNR, CDR2 FQNEAQ (reference sequence). CDR3: CSSSFWGDGTNEKLFF. Here the CDR3 DNA reads TGTTCCAGCAGCTTTTGGGGAGACGGCACTAATGAAAAACTGTTTTTT.

J is TRBJ1-2 and V is TRBV9, with a possible D match to TRBD1 (6 bases). Trimming stripped 3 bases from V and 3 bases from J, with 15 bases between. The length of the CDR3 is 15 residues. In germline, CDR1 is SGDLS, CDR2 YYNGEE. CDR3 bases: TGTGCCAGCAGCGAAACAGGGAGGGGTGACTATGGCTACACCTTC. This encodes CASSETGRGDYGYTF.

This clone appeared a single time. The rearrangement uses TRBV6-5 and TRBJ2-2; 8 bases agree with TRBD2. Germline CDR1 is MNHEY and CDR2 is SVGAGI. J was trimmed by 0 bases and V by 1 base; bases with no gene match: 1. The CDR3 is 16 amino acids. The CDR3 DNA reads as TGTGCCAGCAGTTACTGGACTAGCACGAACACCGGGGAGCTGTTTTTT. Protein product: CASSYWTSTNTGELFF.

V usage is TRBV19 and J usage is TRBJ2-5; 9 positions match TRBD1. Per the germline V gene, CDR1 is LNHDA and CDR2 is SQIVND (reference sequence). The CDR3 totals 15 residues. The ends lost 5 bases at V and 5 bases at J; junction bases unmatched: 9. Here the CDR3 DNA reads TGTGCCAGTAGTCGGCTCTGGACAGGGGACGAGACCCAGTACTTC. Its protein is CASSRLWTGDETQYF.

The V and J genes are TRBV2 and TRBJ1-2; possible D gene TRBD1, 6 bases. The V end was cut by 2 bases, the J end by 8 bases, with 9 bases between. Germline values: CDR1 SNHLY, CDR2 FYNNEI. This CDR3 region has 12 residues. The chain's CDR3 is CASSENREGYTF. The CDR3 bases are TGTGCCAGCAGTGAAAACAGGGAAGGCTACACCTTC.

The rearrangement uses TRBV7-3 and TRBJ2-2; TRBD2 matches 9 bases. The germline V gene has CDR1 SGHTA and CDR2 FQGTGA. The CDR3 is 16 amino acids. V lost 5 bases, J lost 4 bases, and 8 bases stayed unmatched. CDR3 nucleotide sequence: TGTGCCAGCAGCCCACAAGCGGGGGGATTCACCGGGGAGCTGTTTTTT. It codes for CASSPQAGGFTGELFF.

CDR3 amino acids: CASSYRAGNHQPQHF. The CDR3 bases are TGTGCCAGCAGTTATAGAGCCGGTAACCATCAGCCCCAGCATTTT. The chain recombines TRBV28 with TRBJ1-5; D not certain. Deletions cut 4 bases from V and 5 bases from J, with 15 bases between. Germline V gives CDR1 MDHEN, CDR2 SYDVKM. The CDR3 runs 15 residues.

The chain is built from TRBV11-2 and TRBJ1-4; no clear D. V was clipped by 3 bases and J by 4 bases, with 15 bases between them. This CDR3 is 16 amino acids long. From germline, CDR1 is SGHAT and CDR2 FQNNGV. The CDR3: CASSLFTRGYNEKLFF. The CDR3 DNA sequence: TGTGCCAGCAGCTTGTTCACCAGAGGTTATAATGAAAAACTGTTTTTT.

This clone showed up just a few times. V gene TRBV28 combines with J gene TRBJ1-1; no firm D call. Trimming stripped 5 bases from V and 0 bases from J, with 4 bases between. Per germline, CDR1 MDHEN and CDR2 SYDVKM. The CDR3 runs 12 residues. CDR3 loop: CASSEVNTEAFF. The CDR3 nucleotides are TGTGCCAGCAGTGAGGTGAACACTGAAGCTTTCTTT.

Only a few counts were recorded for this clone. The CDR3 nucleotides are TGTGCCAGCAGCTTGAGGGAGGGGCGAACTAATGAAAAACTGTTTTTT. Amino acid sequence: CASSLREGRTNEKLFF. The chain is built from TRBV5-4 and TRBJ1-4; possibly TRBD1 for D (5 bases). Trimming removed 1 base at V and 1 base at J, with 11 bases between. Germline V gives CDR1 SGHNT, CDR2 YYREEE (reference sequence). The CDR3 extends over 16 amino acids.